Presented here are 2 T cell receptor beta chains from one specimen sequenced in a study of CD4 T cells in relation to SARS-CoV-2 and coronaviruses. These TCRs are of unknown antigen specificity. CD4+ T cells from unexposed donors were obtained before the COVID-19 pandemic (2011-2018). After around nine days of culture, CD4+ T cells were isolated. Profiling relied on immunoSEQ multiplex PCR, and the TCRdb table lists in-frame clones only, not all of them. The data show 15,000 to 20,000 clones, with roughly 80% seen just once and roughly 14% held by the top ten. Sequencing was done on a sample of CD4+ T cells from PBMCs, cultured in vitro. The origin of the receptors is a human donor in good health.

The CDR3 is CASSLRDRGPEKLFF. In nucleotides, the CDR3 is TGTGCCAGTAGTCTCCGGGACAGGGGGCCTGAAAAACTGTTTTTT. The rearrangement uses TRBV19 and TRBJ1-4, with 12 bases fitting TRBD1. V dropped 5 bases and J dropped 7; count of bases not matched to a gene: 5. Per the germline V gene, CDR1 is LNHDA and CDR2 is SQIVND (reference sequence). This CDR3 region has 15 residues.

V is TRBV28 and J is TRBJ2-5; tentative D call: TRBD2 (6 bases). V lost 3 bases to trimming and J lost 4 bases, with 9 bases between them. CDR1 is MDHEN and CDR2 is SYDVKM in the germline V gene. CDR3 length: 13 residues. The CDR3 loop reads CASSFKGGETQYF. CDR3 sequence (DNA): TGTGCCAGCAGTTTCAAGGGAGGAGAGACCCAGTACTTC.